This entry concerns a single TCR beta chain. This entry is derived from a study of PD-L1 blockade in urothelial cancer. Overall study: Patients' prior chemotherapy regimens numbered 0 to 3.

Germline-derived CDR1 and CDR2 are LGHNA and YNFKEQ. The V and J ends lost 0 bases and 14 bases respectively, with 17 bases between them. The CDR3 runs to 14 residues. Repertoires were generated with immunoSEQ multiplex PCR, while TCRdb's copy carries only in-frame clones and drops some. The sample shows roughly 25,000 clones, approximately 84% of them seen only once. The source material was PBMCs, sampled around atezolizumab (anti-PD-L1) treatment. This TCR was sampled from a man between 70 and 80 years old with urothelial cancer. The chain joins TRBV4-2 to TRBJ1-5; D is possibly TRBD1 (6 bases). The CDR3 loop is CASSQDGGGGREHF. The CDR3 nucleotides are TGTGCCAGCAGCCAAGATGGGGGGGGCGGCCGAGAGCATTTT.